This TCR beta chain was recorded in a study of blood T cell repertoires in COVID-19. About the research overall: The United States, Italy and Spain supplied acute and convalescent COVID-19 samples. T cells, B-cell-depleted T cells, or PBMCs provided the cDNA or gDNA that served as material.

Germline CDR1 SGHTA, CDR2 FQGNSA. Losses at the gene ends were 3 bases for V and 3 bases for J; bases not matched to a gene: 3. CDR3 size: 14 residues. As handled by the study authors: Researchers report that nucleated cell counts were estimated from reference gene primer amplification. Sequenced by immunoSEQ multiplex PCR; TCRdb stores in-frame clones only, minus some. That table supplies the V and J calls and clone size; D and trimming were determined from the DNA. The sample has roughly 330,000 clones; about 86% are singletons. Sequenced sample: peripheral blood. This sequence was found in a woman aged 50 to 60 with acute or convalescent COVID-19. V gene TRBV7-2 combines with J gene TRBJ2-3, with 7 bases that match TRBD1. In DNA, the CDR3 is TGTGCCAGCAGCTTTACAGGGGCTACAGATACGCAGTATTTT. Its protein product is CASSFTGATDTQYF.